This entry describes one T cell receptor beta chain. What it binds is not known. TCRdb's table, derived via immunoSEQ multiplex PCR, lists solely in-frame clones and lacks some. The sample consists of 120,000 to 150,000 clones, around 90% of them appearing once. These data belong to a study of T cell responses to AZD1222 COVID-19 vaccine. This CDR3 is built from 12 residues. The V end lost 7 bases, the J end lost 5 bases, and 9 bases lay between the germline ends. Study-wide results and limits: Targets within unmutated variant regions were reportedly found for nearly half of spike-specific TCRs. Spike regions recognized by vaccine-associated CD4 TCRs spanned the protein, led by 160-218 and 743-854. Donor demographics were predominantly white British with a female majority; clonal diversity may be underestimated. Two doses of AZD1222 preceded a rise in Spike-specific TCR breadth and depth.

The sequence derives from an adult who received the MenACWY meningococcal vaccine as a control. The sequenced sample was peripheral blood, obtained 28 days after the second dose of the MenACWY control vaccine. The V gene is TRBV12-3 or TRBV12-4, the J gene TRBJ1-5, with TRBD1 as a possible D gene (5 bases). CDR3 region: CASTPGDQPQHF. For the CDR3, the DNA is TGTGCCAGCACCCCGGGGGATCAGCCCCAGCATTTT.